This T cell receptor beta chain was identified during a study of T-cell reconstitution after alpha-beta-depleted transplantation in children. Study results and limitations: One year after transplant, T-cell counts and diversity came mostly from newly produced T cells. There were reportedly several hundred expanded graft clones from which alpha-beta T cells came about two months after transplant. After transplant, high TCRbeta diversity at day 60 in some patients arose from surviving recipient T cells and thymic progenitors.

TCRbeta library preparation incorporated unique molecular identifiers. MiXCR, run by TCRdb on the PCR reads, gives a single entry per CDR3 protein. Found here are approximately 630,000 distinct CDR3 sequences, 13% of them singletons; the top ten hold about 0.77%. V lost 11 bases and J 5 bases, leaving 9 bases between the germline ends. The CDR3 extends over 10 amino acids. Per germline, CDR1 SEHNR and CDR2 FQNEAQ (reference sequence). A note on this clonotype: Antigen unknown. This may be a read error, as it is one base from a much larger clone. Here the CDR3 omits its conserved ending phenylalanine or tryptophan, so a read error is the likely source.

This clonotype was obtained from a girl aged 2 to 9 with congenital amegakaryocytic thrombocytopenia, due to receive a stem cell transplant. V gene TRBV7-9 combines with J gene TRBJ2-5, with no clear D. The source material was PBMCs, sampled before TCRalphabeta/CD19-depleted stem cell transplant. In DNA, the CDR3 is TGTGCCGGTGGCTCTGAGACCCAGTACTGC. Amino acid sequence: CAGGSETQYC.